Below are 4 T cell receptor beta chains sequenced from a single sample in a study of cytomegalovirus exposure and HLA in healthy donors. The PCR employed 60 Vbeta primers together with 13 Jbeta primers. Here immunoSEQ multiplex PCR was the method, and the copy in TCRdb shows in-frame clones only, minus some. The table records 200,000 to 300,000 clones, about four fifths of them present only once. Specimen: PBMCs. The receptor set was obtained from a woman between 35 and 50 years old in good health and CMV-seropositive.

V usage is TRBV10-3 and J usage is TRBJ1-2; maybe TRBD1 (6 bases). The CDR3 extends over 13 amino acids. Trimming cost V 8 bases and J 4 bases, with 14 bases left between them. Germline CDR1 reads ENHRY; CDR2 reads SYGVKD. CDR3 in amino acids: CAISGEVGYGYTF. DNA of the CDR3: TGTGCCATCTCAGGGGAAGTGGGCTATGGCTACACCTTC.

The chain is built from TRBV27 and TRBJ2-1, with 7 nucleotides matching TRBD1. The trim removed 3 bases at V and 4 bases at J, leaving 6 bases unmatched. The CDR3 runs to 15 residues. Germline loops: CDR1 MNHEY, CDR2 SMNVEV (reference sequence). This CDR3 reads CASSLARTGYNEQFF. CDR3 in DNA: TGTGCCAGCAGTTTGGCTCGGACAGGTTACAATGAGCAGTTCTTC.

V is TRBV5-6 and J is TRBJ2-3; TRBD2 matches 9 bases. CDR1 is SGHDT, CDR2 YYEEEE, per germline. The CDR3 has 15 amino acids. The V segment lost 4 bases and the J segment 3 bases; nucleotides outside the gene matches: 6. Written as DNA, the CDR3 is TGTGCCAGCAGCCTTAGCGGGAGAAGGACAGATACGCAGTATTTT. Amino acids: CASSLSGRRTDTQYF.

The chain couples TRBV2 to TRBJ2-1; tentatively, D is TRBD2 (6 bases). Germline V gene sequence: CDR1 SNHLY, CDR2 FYNNEI. This CDR3 has 14 amino acids. Trimming shortened V by 8 bases and J by 0 bases, and 11 bases separated the two germline ends. CDR3 sequence (DNA): TGTGCCAGCTACGGGGGAGTCTCCTACAATGAGCAGTTCTTC. The encoded protein is CASYGGVSYNEQFF.